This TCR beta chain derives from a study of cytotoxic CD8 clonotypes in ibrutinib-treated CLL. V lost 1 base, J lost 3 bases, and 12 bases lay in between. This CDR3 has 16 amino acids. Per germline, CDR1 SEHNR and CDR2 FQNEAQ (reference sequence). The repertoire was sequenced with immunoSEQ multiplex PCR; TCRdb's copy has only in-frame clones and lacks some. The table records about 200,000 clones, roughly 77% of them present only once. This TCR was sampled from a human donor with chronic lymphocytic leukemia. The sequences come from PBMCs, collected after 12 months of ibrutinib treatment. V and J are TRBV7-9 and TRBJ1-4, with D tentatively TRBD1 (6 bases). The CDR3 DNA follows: TGTGCCAGCAGCTTAGATGGGGGCTTGGCTAATGAAAAACTGTTTTTT. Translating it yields CASSLDGGLANEKLFF.